The 17 T cell receptor beta chains presented below share a single source sample, sequenced in a study of T cells after yellow fever vaccination. MiXCR, applied by TCRdb to the 5' RACE reads, yields one record per CDR3 protein. Of some 560,000 distinct CDR3 sequences listed, less than 20% are singletons. The sample consisted of PBMCs, taken 15 days after the yellow fever booster vaccination. The receptors here all came from a man aged 25 to 40 who received the YFV17D yellow fever vaccine.

The CDR3 region is CASSLTIQNYGYTF. Here the CDR3 DNA reads TGTGCCAGCAGCTTAACTATCCAGAACTATGGCTACACCTTC. V usage is TRBV7-2 and J usage is TRBJ1-2; D ambiguous. CDR1 is SGHTA, CDR2 FQGNSA, per germline. V was shortened by 2 bases and J by 2 bases, with 9 bases between the two germline ends. This CDR3 region has 14 residues.

V is TRBV19 and J is TRBJ2-2, with TRBD2 matching over 10 bases. From germline, CDR1 is LNHDA and CDR2 SQIVND (reference sequence). V dropped 7 bases and J dropped 1; count of bases not matched to a gene: 3. The CDR3 totals 15 residues. The CDR3 sequence is CASTRTSGNTGELFF. CDR3 DNA: TGTGCCAGTACTAGGACTAGCGGGAACACCGGGGAGCTGTTTTTT.

This chain links TRBV28 with TRBJ2-7; D is perhaps TRBD2 (5 bases). CDR3 length equals 12 residues. Germline CDR1 is MDHEN and CDR2 is SYDVKM. Trimming removed 8 bases at V and 0 bases at J, with 8 bases between. The CDR3 reads CASLGSSYEQYF. The DNA of the CDR3 is TGTGCCAGCCTGGGGAGCTCCTACGAGCAGTACTTC. Drawing the rest from reference TRBV28 and TRBJ2-7, the complete variable domain is DVKVTQSSRYLVKRTGEKVFLECVQDMDHENMFWYRQDPGLGLRLIYFSYDVKMKEKGDIPEGYSVSREKKERFSLILESASTNQTSMYLCASLGSSYEQYFGPGTRLTVT.

The chain employs TRBV12-3 or TRBV12-4 and TRBJ2-7; TRBD1 agrees at 7 bases. Trimming took 7 bases from V and 5 from J; bases not matched to a gene: 5. The length of the CDR3 is 12 residues. CDR3 DNA: TGTGCCAGCAAACTTACAGGGGACGAGCAGTACTTC. This codes for CASKLTGDEQYF.

This sequence joins TRBV28 and TRBJ2-3, with unresolved D. The CDR3 length is 12 residues. CDR1 and CDR2 (germline): MDHEN, SYDVKM. V was pared by 8 bases and J by 4 bases, with 10 bases between. CDR3 region: CASASQPDTQYF. The CDR3, as DNA: TGTGCCAGCGCGTCCCAGCCAGATACGCAGTATTTT.

The chain joins TRBV30 to TRBJ2-3, with 11 bases that match TRBD2. This CDR3 spans 16 amino acids. Germline V CDR1 and CDR2: GTSNPN, SVGIG (reference sequence). V shed 2 bases, J shed 3 bases, and the junction held 7 bases outside the gene matches. CDR3 amino acids: CAWSPLAGGPTDTQYF. CDR3 in DNA: TGTGCCTGGAGTCCCTTAGCGGGAGGGCCGACAGATACGCAGTATTTT.

The chain has TRBV25-1 and TRBJ1-6, with D hard to call. There are 14 residues in the CDR3. Trimming cost V 6 bases and J 7 bases, with 13 bases left between them. Germline V gene data show CDR1 as MGHDK and CDR2 as SYGVNS. CDR3 nucleotide sequence: TGTGCCAGCAGGACGACGGGCCTAAATTCACCCCTCCACTTT. Translated, it gives CASRTTGLNSPLHF.

This clonotype was recorded a few times. The CDR3 protein is CASSLRGVYEQYF. The CDR3, as DNA: TGTGCCAGCTCTCTTAGGGGTGTGTACGAGCAGTACTTC. The V call is TRBV18, the J call TRBJ2-7; weak D call: TRBD1 (5 bases). Germline V gives CDR1 KGHSH, CDR2 LQKENI. The CDR3 loop spans 13 amino acids. The V end was cut by 6 bases, the J end by 4 bases, with 13 bases between. Based on the CDR3 plus reference TRBV18 and TRBJ2-7, the full variable domain is NAGVMQNPRHLVRRRGQEARLRCSPMKGHSHVYWYRQLPEEGLKFMVYLQKENIIDESGMPKERFSAEFPKEGPSILRIQQVVRGDSAAYFCASSLRGVYEQYFGPGTRLTVT.

This clonotype was observed many times. This chain links TRBV5-6 with TRBJ2-1; D gene unclear. In germline, CDR1 is SGHDT, CDR2 YYEEEE. Trimming pared 0 bases from V and 10 bases from J, leaving 8 bases between. This CDR3 is 12 amino acids long. As DNA, the CDR3 is TGTGCCAGCAGCTTGGGGCCGAGGGAGCAGTTCTTC. Protein: CASSLGPREQFF.

V is TRBV20-1 and J is TRBJ2-4; a possible D gene is TRBD2 (6 bases). CDR1 is DFQATT, CDR2 SNEGSKA, per germline (reference sequence). The CDR3 length is 14 residues. Trimming took 3 bases from V and 6 from J, leaving 15 bases between them. The CDR3, as DNA: TGCAGTGCTAGGGATCTGGGACTTGGAAACATTCAGTACTTC. It is translated as CSARDLGLGNIQYF.

The V gene is TRBV6-5, the J gene TRBJ1-1, with D maybe TRBD1 (6 bases). Germline-derived CDR1 and CDR2 are MNHEY and SVGAGI. The V end was cut by 2 bases, the J end by 4 bases, with 17 bases between. This CDR3 comprises 16 residues. CDR3 loop: CASSYRKGTSLTEAFF. In nucleotides, the CDR3 is TGTGCCAGCAGTTACAGAAAGGGGACATCCCTCACTGAAGCTTTCTTT.

This clonotype was found a few times. V gene TRBV20-1 combines with J gene TRBJ2-5; TRBD2 aligns across 12 bases. There are 18 residues in the CDR3. Trimming cost V 2 bases and J 5 bases; bases outside gene matches: 15. Germline CDR1 is DFQATT and CDR2 is SNEGSKA (reference sequence). The CDR3 DNA is TGCAGTGCTAGACCACTAGCGGGAGGACCCGGTGGCCAGGAGACCCAGTACTTC. Amino acids: CSARPLAGGPGGQETQYF.

This clonotype was counted only a few times. The V call is TRBV27, the J call TRBJ2-7; D uncertain. V shed 0 bases and J shed 0 bases, with 6 bases lying between them. The germline gives CDR1 MNHEY, CDR2 SMNVEV (reference sequence). The CDR3 totals 14 residues. The CDR3: CASSLSFLSYEQYF. DNA for the CDR3: TGTGCCAGCAGTTTATCTTTTCTCTCCTACGAGCAGTACTTC.

This clonotype was seen a handful of times. The chain links TRBV15 to TRBJ2-1; D is ambiguous. Germline CDR1 reads LNHNV; CDR2 reads YYDKDF (reference sequence). The CDR3 has 13 amino acids. V was cut by 8 bases and J by 4 bases, with 12 bases left in between. Here the CDR3 reads CATLAPSYNEQFF. The DNA of the CDR3 is TGTGCCACCTTGGCTCCTAGTTACAATGAGCAGTTCTTC.

This chain links TRBV15 with TRBJ2-5, with D unresolved. The CDR3 loop spans 12 amino acids. Per germline, CDR1 LNHNV and CDR2 YYDKDF (reference sequence). V lost 0 bases and J 4 bases, leaving 3 bases between the germline ends. The CDR3 spells CATSRDLETQYF. Written as DNA, the CDR3 is TGTGCCACCAGCAGAGATCTAGAGACCCAGTACTTC.

The V and J genes are TRBV14 and TRBJ2-7; D is perhaps TRBD1 or TRBD2 (5 bases each). The CDR3 is 15 amino acids. CDR1 and CDR2 from the germline V gene are SGHDN and FVKESK. Trimming cost V 4 bases and J 8 bases, with 21 bases left between them. Here the CDR3 DNA reads TGTGCCAGCAGCCGGTTAAGGGACGGCGATTACCAGCAGTACTTC. Its protein product is CASSRLRDGDYQQYF.

The chain is built from TRBV4-3 and TRBJ2-3; a weak D match, TRBD2 (6 bases). Germline V lookup: CDR1 LGHNA, CDR2 YSLEER. There are 15 residues in the CDR3. V was shortened by 0 bases and J by 4 bases, with 11 bases between the two germline ends. The CDR3 DNA reads as TGCGCCAGCAGCCAAGATTGGAGGGTTGCAGATACGCAGTATTTT. Its protein is CASSQDWRVADTQYF.